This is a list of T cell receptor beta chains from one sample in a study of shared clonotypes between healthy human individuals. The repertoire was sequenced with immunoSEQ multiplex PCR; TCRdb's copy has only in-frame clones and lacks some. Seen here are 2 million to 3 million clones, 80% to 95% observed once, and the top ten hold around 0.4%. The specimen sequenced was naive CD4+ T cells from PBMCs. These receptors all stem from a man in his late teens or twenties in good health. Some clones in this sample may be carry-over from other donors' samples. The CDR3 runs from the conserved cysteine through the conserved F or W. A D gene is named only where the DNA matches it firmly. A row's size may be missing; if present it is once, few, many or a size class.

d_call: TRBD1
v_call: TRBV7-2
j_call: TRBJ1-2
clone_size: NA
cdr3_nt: TGTGCCAGCAGCCCTAACAGGGGGCGGGCCTATGGCTACACCTTC
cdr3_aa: CASSPNRGRAYGYTF

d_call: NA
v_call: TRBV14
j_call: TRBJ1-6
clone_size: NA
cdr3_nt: TGTGCCAGCAGCCGCGGGCTGGGGGCCCATAATTCACCCCTCCACTTT
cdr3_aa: CASSRGLGAHNSPLHF

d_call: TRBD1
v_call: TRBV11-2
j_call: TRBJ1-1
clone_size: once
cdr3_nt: TGTGCCAGCAGCTTAGAAGCAGGGGGGGCTTTCTTT
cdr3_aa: CASSLEAGGAFF

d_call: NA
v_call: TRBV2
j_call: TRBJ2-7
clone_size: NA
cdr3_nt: TGTGCCAGCAGGAGAGAAGGGGACGAGCAGTACTTC
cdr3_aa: CASRREGDEQYF

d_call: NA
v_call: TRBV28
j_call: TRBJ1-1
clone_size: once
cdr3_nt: TGTGCCAGCAGAGCGACGGGTGAAGCTTTCTTT
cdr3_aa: CASRATGEAFF

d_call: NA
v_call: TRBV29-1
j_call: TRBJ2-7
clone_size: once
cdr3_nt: TGCAGCGTTAAAGGAGCGGGACAGAAGTACGAGCAGTACTTC
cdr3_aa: CSVKGAGQKYEQYF

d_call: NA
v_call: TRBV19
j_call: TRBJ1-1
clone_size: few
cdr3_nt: TGTGCCAGTAGCTTGACAGGAGATCGGGAAGCTTTCTTT
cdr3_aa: CASSLTGDREAFF

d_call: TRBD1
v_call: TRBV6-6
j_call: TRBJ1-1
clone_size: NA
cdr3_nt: TGTGCCAGCAGTTCAACCCAGGGGGGAGCTTTCTTT
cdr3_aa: CASSSTQGGAFF

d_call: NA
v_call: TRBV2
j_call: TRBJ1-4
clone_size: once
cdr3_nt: TGTGCCAGCAGTGAAAGCTCTGCAACTAATGAAAAACTGTTTTTT
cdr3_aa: CASSESSATNEKLFF

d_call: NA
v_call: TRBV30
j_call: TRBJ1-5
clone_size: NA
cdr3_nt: TGTGCCTGGAGCCGGCAGGGGATCGGCAATCAGCCCCAGCATTTT
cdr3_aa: CAWSRQGIGNQPQHF

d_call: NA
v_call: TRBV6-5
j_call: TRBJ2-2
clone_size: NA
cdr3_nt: TGTGCCAGCAAGTATCAGGCAAACACCGGGGAGCTGTTTTTT
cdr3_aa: CASKYQANTGELFF

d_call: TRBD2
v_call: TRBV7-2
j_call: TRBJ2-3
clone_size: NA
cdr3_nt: TGTGCCAGCAGATCACCGGGACTAGCTATCGGAAGAGATACGCAGTATTTT
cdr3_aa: CASRSPGLAIGRDTQYF

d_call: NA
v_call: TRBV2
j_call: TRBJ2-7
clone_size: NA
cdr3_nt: TGTGCCAGCACCTTGTTTCGGACACTACCCTACGAGCAGTACTTC
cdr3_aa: CASTLFRTLPYEQYF

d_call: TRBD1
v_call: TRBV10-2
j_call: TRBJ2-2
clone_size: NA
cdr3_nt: TGCGCCAGCAGTGACCGCCCAGGGGGCCCCGGGGAGCTGTTTTTT
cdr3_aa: CASSDRPGGPGELFF

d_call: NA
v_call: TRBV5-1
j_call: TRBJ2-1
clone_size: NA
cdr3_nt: TGCGCCAGCAGCTTGGGGCGGCGGGGAAACTACAATGAGCAGTTCTTC
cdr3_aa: CASSLGRRGNYNEQFF

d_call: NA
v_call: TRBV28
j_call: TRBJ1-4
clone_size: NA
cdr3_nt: TGTGCCAGCAGACTCCAGGGTCCAACTAATGAAAAACTGTTTTTT
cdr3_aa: CASRLQGPTNEKLFF

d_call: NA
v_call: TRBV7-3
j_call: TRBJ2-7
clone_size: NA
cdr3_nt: TGTGCCAGCAGCTGGGTGTTCGCGGGACCAAAGTACTTC
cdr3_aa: CASSWVFAGPKYF

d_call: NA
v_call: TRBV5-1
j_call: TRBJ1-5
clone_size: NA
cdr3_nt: TGCGCCAGCAGCTCCGAAGGGGGAAGCAATCAGCCCCAGCATTTT
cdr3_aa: CASSSEGGSNQPQHF

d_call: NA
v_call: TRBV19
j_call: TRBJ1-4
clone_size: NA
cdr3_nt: TGTGCCAGTAGTATCTATTTTCGGTCGAGAACTAATGAAAAACTGTTTTTT
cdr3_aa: CASSIYFRSRTNEKLFF

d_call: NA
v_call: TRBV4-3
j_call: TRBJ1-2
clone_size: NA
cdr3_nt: TGCGCCAGCAGCCAAGACACCGGGGTGTATGGCTACACCTTC
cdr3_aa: CASSQDTGVYGYTF